Listed here are 20 T cell receptor beta chains from one sample, sequenced in a study of shared clonotypes between healthy human individuals. Data came from immunoSEQ multiplex PCR; TCRdb stores just in-frame clones and leaves some out. The table includes millions of clones, around 94% detected once. The sample consisted of naive CD4+ T cells sorted from blood. The subset: CD45RA+ positively selected. All receptors derive from a man aged 18 to 30 in good health.

The rearrangement uses TRBV7-8 and TRBJ2-7; TRBD2 matches 8 bases. V shed 2 bases and J 0 bases; nucleotides not matched to a gene: 3. This CDR3 is built from 15 residues. Looked up from germline, CDR1 is SGHVS and CDR2 is FQNEAQ. The CDR3 reads CASSLTSGTSYEQYF. CDR3 nucleotide sequence: TGTGCCAGCAGCTTAACTAGCGGTACCTCCTACGAGCAGTACTTC.

This chain connects TRBV6-1 to TRBJ2-7, with a weak D call TRBD1 (5 bases). Germline V gene data show CDR1 as MNHNS and CDR2 as SASEGT. The CDR3 has 13 residues. V lost 8 bases and J lost 3, with 14 bases in between. The CDR3 region has the DNA TGTGCCAGCTGGTGGGAAAGGGGCTACGAGCAGTACTTC. This translates into CASWWERGYEQYF.

This chain links TRBV4-1 with TRBJ2-3, with a tentative D call TRBD1 (5 bases). Per the germline V gene, CDR1 is MGHRA and CDR2 is YSYEKL. The V end lost 6 bases, the J end lost 2 bases, and 18 bases lay between the germline ends. The CDR3 covers 16 residues. The CDR3, as DNA: TGCGCCAGCAGGAACATTGGACAAACGACCACAGATACGCAGTATTTT. It translates to CASRNIGQTTTDTQYF.

This rearrangement joins TRBV9 to TRBJ2-5; D call uncertain. This CDR3 has 15 residues. Germline loops: CDR1 SGDLS, CDR2 YYNGEE. Trimming took 0 bases from V and 2 from J, leaving 11 bases between them. CDR3 DNA sequence: TGTGCCAGCAGCGTAGGTGTAGGTAAACAAGAGACCCAGTACTTC. This translates into CASSVGVGKQETQYF.

This clone was picked up one time. Sequence at one end of the junction differs from germline and may be a read error. The same CDR3 is also encoded by other DNA sequences in this sample. V and J are TRBV7-7 and TRBJ2-3, with TRBD2 identical over 9 bases. Germline CDR1 is SSHAT and CDR2 is FNYEAQ (reference sequence). CDR3 length: 14 amino acids. The CDR3 region has the DNA TGTGCTAGCAGCTTAGCGGGGGGCACAGATACGCAGTATTTT. It translates to CASSLAGGTDTQYF.

The chain couples TRBV5-4 to TRBJ1-2; possibly TRBD1 for D (6 bases). Germline CDR1 is SGHNT and CDR2 is YYREEE (reference sequence). Trimming removed 3 bases from V and 4 bases from J, with 16 bases in between. The CDR3 is 15 residues long. As DNA, the CDR3 is TGTGCCAGCAGCTCCGATTTCACAGGGACCTATGGCTACACCTTC. It specifies CASSSDFTGTYGYTF.

This clone has a handful of counts. This rearrangement joins TRBV5-4 to TRBJ1-4; 8 nucleotides align to TRBD1. The trim removed 7 bases at V and 4 bases at J, leaving 3 bases unmatched. CDR1 and CDR2 from the germline V gene are SGHNT and YYREEE (reference sequence). The CDR3 spans 13 residues. CDR3 region: CASQQGDNEKLFF. DNA of the CDR3: TGTGCCAGCCAACAGGGGGATAATGAAAAACTGTTTTTT.

This chain links TRBV9 with TRBJ2-3, with 9 bases aligning to TRBD2. CDR1 is SGDLS and CDR2 is YYNGEE in the germline V gene. There are 17 residues in the CDR3. The J segment lost 0 bases and the V segment lost 0 bases, leaving 5 bases of the junction unmatched. CDR3 in amino acids: CASSVGRGGASTDTQYF. For the CDR3, the DNA is TGTGCCAGCAGCGTAGGTCGCGGGGGGGCCAGCACAGATACGCAGTATTTT.

This sequence joins TRBV11-3 and TRBJ1-2; D is unresolved. This CDR3 contains 13 residues. Between the trimmed V and J ends, which lost 3 bases and 7 bases, there was a span of 12 bases. Looked up from germline, CDR1 is SGHNT and CDR2 is YENEEA. In nucleotides, the CDR3 is TGTGCCAGCAGCTTTATCGGGTCTTGTGGCTACACCTTC. Amino acids: CASSFIGSCGYTF.

This chain links TRBV30 with TRBJ2-3, with no clear D. Germline CDR1 GTSNPN, CDR2 SVGIG (reference sequence). Between the trimmed V and J ends, which lost 5 bases and 5 bases, there was a span of 8 bases. This CDR3 has 11 residues. This chain's CDR3 is CAWGLGDTQYF. The CDR3 coding sequence is TGTGCCTGGGGCTTGGGAGATACGCAGTATTTT.

The chain carries TRBV27 and TRBJ2-4; no reliable D call. V gave up 4 bases and J gave up 0 bases, with 13 bases separating them. CDR3 length: 16 amino acids. Germline-derived CDR1 and CDR2 are MNHEY and SMNVEV (reference sequence). CDR3 in DNA: TGTGCCAGCAGTTCCCCATTAACTCAAGCCAAAAACATTCAGTACTTC. Translating it yields CASSSPLTQAKNIQYF.

The J gene is TRBJ2-2, the V gene TRBV11-3; tentatively, D is TRBD2 (8 bases). This CDR3 has 19 residues. V lost 4 bases and J lost 3, with 24 bases in between. CDR1 is SGHNT, CDR2 YENEEA, per germline. The CDR3 sequence: CASSSPREGARWDTGELFF. CDR3 DNA sequence: TGTGCCAGCAGCTCCCCCCGGGAGGGGGCGAGATGGGACACCGGGGAGCTGTTTTTT. The full variable domain, rest sourced from reference TRBV11-3 and TRBJ2-2, is EAGVVQSPRYKIIEKKQPVAFWCNPISGHNTLYWYLQNLGQGPELLIRYENEEAVDDSQLPKDRFSAERLKGVDSTLKIQPAELGDSAVYLCASSSPREGARWDTGELFFGEGSRLTVL.

This sequence joins TRBV7-8 and TRBJ2-1, with 9 bases identical to TRBD2. V lost 5 bases, J lost 3 bases, and 8 bases stayed unmatched. Germline V lookup: CDR1 SGHVS, CDR2 FQNEAQ. The length of the CDR3 is 16 residues. CDR3 region: CASSPTSGGLYNEQFF. The CDR3, as DNA: TGTGCCAGCAGCCCGACTAGCGGAGGGCTCTACAATGAGCAGTTCTTC.

This chain joins TRBV4-2 and TRBJ2-4; D call uncertain. V lost 0 bases and J 0 bases, leaving 12 bases between the germline ends. Germline CDR1 is LGHNA and CDR2 is YNFKEQ. The CDR3 runs 17 residues. CDR3 sequence reads: CASSQDLTDGAKNIQYF. As DNA, the CDR3 is TGTGCCAGCAGCCAAGACCTAACCGACGGAGCCAAAAACATTCAGTACTTC.

The rearrangement links TRBV12-5 to TRBJ1-1; D is undetermined. CDR1 and CDR2 from the germline V gene are LGHNT and FRNRAP. V dropped 0 bases and J dropped 0 bases, with 14 bases sitting between them. The CDR3 is 17 residues long. CDR3 in amino acids: CASGLVRPGFMNTEAFF. The CDR3 DNA reads as TGTGCTAGTGGTTTGGTACGCCCAGGATTCATGAACACTGAAGCTTTCTTT.

The chain combines TRBV5-6 with TRBJ2-5, with TRBD2 matching 7 bases. V dropped 8 bases and J dropped 4; count of bases not matched to a gene: 14. Germline assignment: CDR1 SGHDT and CDR2 YYEEEE. The CDR3 loop spans 15 amino acids. The CDR3 nucleotides are TGTGCCAGGAGCCAAAGCGGGGTGATCGGAGAGACCCAGTACTTC. It yields the protein CARSQSGVIGETQYF.

V usage is TRBV6-1 and J usage is TRBJ2-1, with D possibly being TRBD2 (7 bases). Germline CDR1 reads MNHNS; CDR2 reads SASEGT. The V end was cut by 7 bases, the J end by 9 bases, with 19 bases between. The CDR3 is 14 amino acids. CDR3 loop: CASKEGGPYREQFF. The DNA of the CDR3 is TGTGCCAGCAAGGAGGGGGGGCCTTATCGTGAGCAGTTCTTC.

The chain couples TRBV5-1 to TRBJ2-7; D may be TRBD1 or TRBD2 (5 bases each). The V end lost 0 bases, the J end lost 0 bases, and 13 bases lay between the germline ends. This CDR3 region has 16 residues. Germline V CDR1 and CDR2: SGHRS, YFSETQ. The DNA of the CDR3 is TGCGCCAGCAGCTTGGGGGGGAGTAGCAACTCCTACGAGCAGTACTTC. This gives the protein CASSLGGSSNSYEQYF.

This chain links TRBV30 with TRBJ1-5; weak D call: TRBD1 (6 bases). This CDR3 region has 14 residues. Germline-derived CDR1 and CDR2 are GTSNPN and SVGIG (reference sequence). Between the trimmed V and J ends, which lost 1 base and 4 bases, there was a span of 11 bases. The CDR3 here is CAWSGGGRNQPQHF. The CDR3 DNA sequence: TGTGCCTGGAGTGGTGGGGGGCGAAATCAGCCCCAGCATTTT.

This chain uses TRBV7-2 with TRBJ2-7, with no clear D. The germline gives CDR1 SGHTA, CDR2 FQGNSA. The length of the CDR3 is 14 residues. The germline V and J ends were trimmed by 5 bases and 0 bases, with 11 bases remaining between them. CDR3 nucleotide sequence: TGTGCCAGCAGCCGGCCGTTGAGCTCCTACGAGCAGTACTTC. Residues: CASSRPLSSYEQYF.